These 30 T cell receptor beta chains were sequenced from one sample in a study of memory CD4+ T cells and cytomegalovirus serostatus. The sort gate was single viable CD3+CD4+CD8-CD45RO+ cells for memory CD4+ T cells. Only in-frame clones appear in the TCRdb table, and some are missing; sequencing was by immunoSEQ multiplex PCR. This sample has approximately 40,000 clones; about 79% occur once, and the top ten carry 6.4%. The sequencing input was memory CD4+ T cells from blood. These receptor sequences come from an adult in good health and CMV-seronegative.

J is TRBJ2-7 and V is TRBV7-2; D might be TRBD1 or TRBD2, each matching 5 bases. The germline gives CDR1 SGHTA, CDR2 FQGNSA. Between the trimmed V and J ends, which lost 0 bases and 6 bases, there was a span of 15 bases. The CDR3 sequence is 15 residues long. CDR3 sequence (DNA): TGTGCCAGCAGCTTAGCTGTGCAGGGAGTCCGCGAGCAGTACTTC. The encoded protein is CASSLAVQGVREQYF.

This clone has only a few counts. The V call is TRBV18, the J call TRBJ1-3; D is uncertain. Germline lookup yields CDR1 KGHSH and CDR2 LQKENI. The CDR3 loop spans 17 amino acids. Trimming removed 3 bases at V and 3 bases at J, with 18 bases between. The chain's CDR3 is CASSPTTYRDGGNTIYF. For the CDR3, the DNA is TGTGCCAGCTCACCTACGACGTACCGTGACGGTGGAAACACCATATATTTT.

V usage is TRBV27 and J usage is TRBJ2-5; the match to TRBD2 covers 8 bases. Germline loops: CDR1 MNHEY, CDR2 SMNVEV (reference sequence). This CDR3 spans 15 amino acids. V was clipped by 2 bases and J by 4 bases; unmatched bases: 6. The CDR3 nucleotides read TGTGCCAGCAGTTTAGGGGTCCTAGCGGGAGAGACCCAGTACTTC. Its protein product is CASSLGVLAGETQYF.

The chain joins TRBV11-2 to TRBJ2-2; TRBD1 matches at 7 bases. This CDR3 is built from 14 residues. From germline, CDR1 is SGHAT and CDR2 FQNNGV. J lost 2 bases, V lost 8 bases, and 5 bases had no gene match. DNA of the CDR3: TGTGCCAGCGGGGGACAGTACAACACCGGGGAGCTGTTTTTT. This encodes CASGGQYNTGELFF.

The CDR3 sequence: CAISVRAQSSGANVLTF. Here the CDR3 DNA reads TGTGCCATCAGTGTTAGGGCCCAAAGCTCTGGGGCCAACGTCCTGACTTTC. The J gene is TRBJ2-6, the V gene TRBV10-3; unclear D gene. Trimming shortened V by 4 bases and J by 0 bases, and 13 bases separated the two germline ends. This CDR3 has 17 residues. CDR1 is ENHRY, CDR2 SYGVKD, per germline.

The chain employs TRBV10-1 and TRBJ1-2, with D possibly matching TRBD1 (6 bases). V lost 8 bases and J lost 3, with 22 bases in between. CDR1 WNHNN and CDR2 SYGVQD come from the germline V gene (reference sequence). The CDR3 is made up of 16 amino acids. The CDR3 protein is CASYFRDKGRYYGYTF. The CDR3 bases are TGCGCCAGCTACTTCCGGGACAAGGGGCGTTACTATGGCTACACCTTC.

There are a few counts of this clone. The chain recombines TRBV28 with TRBJ2-1; 10 bases are shared with TRBD2. Germline lookup yields CDR1 MDHEN and CDR2 SYDVKM. This CDR3 is built from 15 residues. V shed 5 bases and J 6 bases; nucleotides not matched to a gene: 7. The CDR3 DNA reads TGTGCCAGCAGTGCGCTAGCGGGAGATGGCAATGAGCAGTTCTTC. Translated: CASSALAGDGNEQFF.

The chain carries TRBV28 and TRBJ2-6; D unclear. The CDR3 is 15 residues long. Looked up from germline, CDR1 is MDHEN and CDR2 is SYDVKM. The ends were cut back, 5 bases at V and 5 bases at J, with 13 bases in the middle. The CDR3 nucleotides are TGTGCCAGCAGTAAGACACAAAGTCGGGCCAACGTCCTGACTTTC. It is translated as CASSKTQSRANVLTF.

This chain connects TRBV6-5 to TRBJ2-7; TRBD1 or TRBD2 may be the D gene (5 bases each). The CDR3 length is 14 residues. Trimming pared 7 bases from V and 0 bases from J, leaving 13 bases between. CDR1 is MNHEY and CDR2 is SVGAGI in the germline V gene. This CDR3 is CASKGTYTSYEQYF. Written as DNA, the CDR3 is TGTGCCAGCAAAGGGACGTATACCTCCTACGAGCAGTACTTC.

CDR3 coding DNA: TGCGCCAGCAGCCCGGGCCCTAATGCTCAAGAGACCCAGTACTTC. This translates into CASSPGPNAQETQYF. The J gene is TRBJ2-5, the V gene TRBV5-1, with unresolved D. Deletions cut 4 bases from V and 2 bases from J, with 15 bases between. CDR3 length: 15 amino acids. Per germline, CDR1 SGHRS and CDR2 YFSETQ.

This rearrangement joins TRBV5-1 to TRBJ2-2; 9 bases fit TRBD2. The ends lost 2 bases at V and 4 bases at J; junction bases unmatched: 6. This CDR3 is 16 amino acids long. Germline assignment: CDR1 SGHRS and CDR2 YFSETQ. CDR3 DNA sequence: TGCGCCAGCAGCTTTAGCGGGAGATCTGGCACCGGGGAGCTGTTTTTT. Residues: CASSFSGRSGTGELFF.

The chain is built from TRBV7-2 and TRBJ2-3; 7 bases are a match to TRBD2. V lost 4 bases and J lost 4; bases outside the gene matches: 5. This CDR3 has 14 amino acids. CDR1 is SGHTA and CDR2 is FQGNSA in the germline V gene. CDR3 coding DNA: TGTGCCAGCAGCTCGACTAGCTCTGCAGATACGCAGTATTTT. Translated, it gives CASSSTSSADTQYF.

The rearrangement uses TRBV5-4 and TRBJ2-5; either TRBD1 or TRBD2 may supply D (6 bases each). Germline CDR1 reads SGHNT; CDR2 reads YYREEE (reference sequence). The CDR3 runs to 15 residues. V was trimmed by 0 bases and J by 5 bases, leaving 14 bases between them. CDR3 protein: CASSLEGGIGETQYF. In DNA, the CDR3 is TGTGCCAGCAGCTTGGAAGGGGGGATCGGGGAGACCCAGTACTTC.

This chain uses TRBV28 with TRBJ1-1; D gene unclear. The CDR3 consists of 16 residues. Trimming removed 2 bases from V and 0 bases from J, with 13 bases in between. Germline V gene data show CDR1 as MDHEN and CDR2 as SYDVKM. CDR3 sequence (DNA): TGTGCCAGCAGTTTAGTGGGAGGAGGTTTGAACACTGAAGCTTTCTTT. This encodes CASSLVGGGLNTEAFF.

The rearrangement uses TRBV7-2 and TRBJ2-2; no definite D call. The germline V gene has CDR1 SGHTA and CDR2 FQGNSA. This CDR3 comprises 12 residues. Trimming removed 2 bases at V and 14 bases at J, with 12 bases between. The CDR3 nucleotides read TGTGCCAGCAGCTTATCACAAAGAGAACTGTTTTTT. Its protein is CASSLSQRELFF. Full variable domain (remainder filled in from reference TRBV7-2 and TRBJ2-2): GAGVSQSPSNKVTEKGKDVELRCDPISGHTALYWYRQSLGQGLEFLIYFQGNSAPDKSGLPSDRFSAERTGGSVSTLTIQRTQQEDSAVYLCASSLSQRELFFGEGSRLTVL.

The V gene is TRBV7-8, the J gene TRBJ1-2; D is unclear. The CDR3 length is 16 residues. V was shortened by 5 bases and J by 4 bases, with 20 bases between the two germline ends. Germline CDR1 and CDR2: SGHVS and FQNEAQ. The DNA for the CDR3 is TGTGCCAGCAGCCTATCGGAACTGGACGGCCTCTATGGCTACACCTTC. Encoded protein: CASSLSELDGLYGYTF.

V is TRBV30 and J is TRBJ1-1; TRBD1 might be the D (6 bases). V lost 0 bases and J 11 bases, leaving 16 bases between the germline ends. The CDR3 extends over 13 amino acids. CDR1 and CDR2 (germline): GTSNPN, SVGIG (reference sequence). CDR3 coding DNA: TGTGCCTGGAGTGTACTATGGAAGGGGGAGGCTTTCTTT. The encoded protein is CAWSVLWKGEAFF.

This clone appeared a single time. The V call is TRBV15, the J call TRBJ2-5, with a possible D match to TRBD1 (5 bases). Trimming took 5 bases from V and 5 from J, leaving 12 bases between them. CDR1 is LNHNV, CDR2 YYDKDF, per germline (reference sequence). The CDR3 covers 13 residues. The CDR3 region is CATSRDPGETQYF. Here the CDR3 DNA reads TGTGCCACCAGCCGCGACCCAGGGGAGACCCAGTACTTC.

Worth noting for this clone: Other DNA sequences from this sample encode an identical CDR3 as well. V is TRBV11-3 and J is TRBJ2-3, with 7 bases lining up with TRBD2. After removal of 2 bases from V and 2 bases from J, the junction contained 4 bases not matched to a gene. The CDR3 has 15 residues. Germline assignment: CDR1 SGHNT and CDR2 YENEEA. The CDR3 sequence: CASSLSGLLTDTQYF. In nucleotides, the CDR3 is TGTGCCAGCAGCTTATCGGGACTACTCACAGATACGCAGTATTTT.

A remark on this clone: One end of the junction fails to match germline, which may point to a read error. The chain carries TRBV30 and TRBJ2-7, with 7 bases identical to TRBD1. The CDR3 loop spans 12 amino acids. Germline V gene data show CDR1 as GTSNPN and CDR2 as SVGIG (reference sequence). The CDR3 loop is CAWSASGTERSF. CDR3 DNA sequence: TGTGCCTGGAGTGCCTCCGGGACAGAAAGGAGTTTC.

This rearrangement joins TRBV7-2 to TRBJ1-1; 7 bases fit TRBD1. With 7 bases clipped from V and 3 bases from J, the junction kept 2 bases outside the gene matches. This CDR3 comprises 12 residues. Germline values: CDR1 SGHTA, CDR2 FQGNSA. The CDR3 bases are TGTGCCAGCAACAGGGGCGACACTGAAGCTTTCTTT. The encoded protein is CASNRGDTEAFF.

The V gene is TRBV6-4, the J gene TRBJ2-7, with 8 bases fitting TRBD1. The length of the CDR3 is 14 residues. V was pared by 7 bases and J by 3 bases, with 8 bases of the junction left unmatched. Germline V CDR1 and CDR2: MRHNA, SNTAGT. The CDR3 here is CASIAGRGLYEQYF. The CDR3 coding sequence is TGTGCCAGCATTGCCGGCAGGGGGCTCTACGAGCAGTACTTC.

The gene calls are TRBV28 and TRBJ2-1; TRBD2 aligns across 9 bases. The CDR3 consists of 15 residues. V lost 5 bases to trimming and J lost 7 bases; unmatched junction nucleotides: 9. Germline V gene data show CDR1 as MDHEN and CDR2 as SYDVKM. CDR3 sequence (DNA): TGTGCCAGCAGTCCTCTAGCGGGATTCAAGAATGAGCAGTTCTTC. It encodes CASSPLAGFKNEQFF.

The chain is built from TRBV30 and TRBJ2-7; D is ambiguous. From germline, CDR1 is GTSNPN and CDR2 SVGIG (reference sequence). The CDR3 contains 11 residues. The V gene lost 2 bases and the J gene lost 7 bases, with 9 bases spanning the gap. The DNA for the CDR3 is TGTGCCTGGAGTCAAGACCGGGAGCAGTACTTC. Encoded protein: CAWSQDREQYF.

The chain uses TRBV18 and TRBJ1-3; 10 bases are shared with TRBD1. CDR3 length equals 15 residues. V lost 6 bases, J lost 4 bases, and 6 bases stayed unmatched. The germline CDR1 and CDR2 sequences are KGHSH and LQKENI. The CDR3 DNA reads TGTGCCAGCTCGCCCGGGACAGGGGCCGGAAACACCATATATTTT. This translates into CASSPGTGAGNTIYF.

The chain couples TRBV27 to TRBJ1-2; TRBD1 aligns across 12 bases. Germline V lookup: CDR1 MNHEY, CDR2 SMNVEV (reference sequence). V trimming: 5 bases; J trimming: 7 bases; junction bases outside the gene matches: 8. The CDR3 extends over 15 amino acids. CDR3 nucleotide sequence: TGTGCCAGCAGTCTGGATGGGGACAGGGGGCGTGGCTACACCTTC. Encoded protein: CASSLDGDRGRGYTF.

This chain joins TRBV7-8 and TRBJ2-2; D is undetermined. Trimming cost V 2 bases and J 1 base, with 8 bases left between them. Per the germline V gene, CDR1 is SGHVS and CDR2 is FQNEAQ. The CDR3 runs to 15 residues. This CDR3 reads CASSLSLGNTGELFF. Here the CDR3 DNA reads TGTGCCAGCAGCTTATCGCTGGGGAACACCGGGGAGCTGTTTTTT.

In this sample, this clone turned up a few times. This chain uses TRBV2 with TRBJ2-5, with 10 bases lining up with TRBD1. From germline, CDR1 is SNHLY and CDR2 FYNNEI. V shed 5 bases and J 2 bases; nucleotides not matched to a gene: 2. The CDR3 contains 14 residues. CDR3 region: CASSRDRGQETQYF. The CDR3 nucleotides are TGTGCCAGCAGTAGGGACAGGGGACAAGAGACCCAGTACTTC. Combining the CDR3 with reference TRBV2 and TRBJ2-5 gives the whole variable domain EPEVTQTPSHQVTQMGQEVILRCVPISNHLYFYWYRQILGQKVEFLVSFYNNEISEKSEIFDDQFSVERPDGSNFTLKIRSTKLEDSAMYFCASSRDRGQETQYFGPGTRLLVL.

V is TRBV5-6 and J is TRBJ2-7; a weak D match, TRBD2 (5 bases). Germline values: CDR1 SGHDT, CDR2 YYEEEE. There are 14 residues in the CDR3. V dropped 4 bases and J dropped 0 bases, with 11 bases sitting between them. CDR3 sequence (DNA): TGTGCCAGCAGCGGACTTGGGAGCTCCTACGAGCAGTACTTC. This translates into CASSGLGSSYEQYF.

V usage is TRBV11-2 and J usage is TRBJ1-1, with no clear D. The CDR3 sequence is 14 residues long. Germline CDR1 SGHAT, CDR2 FQNNGV. V lost 4 bases and J lost 1, with 10 bases in between. CDR3 bases: TGTGCCAGCAGCTCGAAGAGCCCGAACACTGAAGCTTTCTTT. Its protein is CASSSKSPNTEAFF.